This section outlines one T cell receptor (beta chain) sequence together with its context. As for time point: pretreatment peripheral blood. Libraries were prepared by immunoSEQ multiplex PCR; TCRdb keeps only in-frame clonotypes and omits some of them. The data contain approximately 50,000 clones, 86% of them singletons. This sample was included in a study of PD-L1 blockade in urothelial cancer. For the study at large: It was at 3 weeks (second dose) and 6 weeks after treatment start that blood was analyzed.

Trimming took 9 bases from V and 0 from J, leaving 14 bases between them. In germline, CDR1 is SNHLY, CDR2 FYNNEI. The CDR3 is 14 amino acids. Sequenced material: PBMCs, taken around atezolizumab (anti-PD-L1) treatment. The receptor comes from a man between 60 and 70 years old with urothelial cancer. This chain uses TRBV2 with TRBJ1-2; TRBD1 is a possible D gene (6 bases). The CDR3, as DNA: TGTGCCAGGACATACAGGGAGACTAACTATGGCTACACCTTC. As protein: CARTYRETNYGYTF. Based on the CDR3 plus reference TRBV2 and TRBJ1-2, the full variable domain is EPEVTQTPSHQVTQMGQEVILRCVPISNHLYFYWYRQILGQKVEFLVSFYNNEISEKSEIFDDQFSVERPDGSNFTLKIRSTKLEDSAMYFCARTYRETNYGYTFGSGTRLTVV.